Following are 9 T cell receptor beta chains from one sample sequenced in a study of shared clonotypes between healthy human individuals. Measured with immunoSEQ multiplex PCR; TCRdb has only the in-frame clones, and not every one. Among about 2.3 million clones listed, approximately 93% were seen once. Sequencing was carried out using naive CD4+ T cells from PBMCs. Subset described: CD45RA+ positively selected. The source is a young man in good health. Some clones in this sample may be carry-over from other donors' samples.

The chain couples TRBV7-8 to TRBJ2-5; TRBD2 matches 8 bases. The CDR3 is made up of 16 amino acids. The V and J ends lost 4 bases and 5 bases, in that order; junction bases with no gene match: 12. The germline CDR1 and CDR2 sequences are SGHVS and FQNEAQ. The CDR3 reads CASSSRTSLSGETQYF. The CDR3 DNA sequence: TGTGCCAGCAGCTCACGGACTAGCTTGAGCGGGGAGACCCAGTACTTC.

The J gene is TRBJ1-2, the V gene TRBV6-5, with D uncertain. The CDR3 is 15 residues long. Trimming removed 5 bases from V and 0 bases from J, with 13 bases in between. Germline V CDR1 and CDR2: MNHEY, SVGAGI. For the CDR3, the DNA is TGTGCCAGCAGTCGACATATCGGCGCTAACTATGGCTACACCTTC. Translation gives CASSRHIGANYGYTF.

The chain recombines TRBV6-6 with TRBJ2-5; TRBD1 aligns across 10 bases. This CDR3 is 14 amino acids long. Germline CDR1 reads MNHNY; CDR2 reads SVGAGI (reference sequence). V lost 6 bases and J lost 5; bases outside the gene matches: 6. In nucleotides, the CDR3 is TGTGCCAGCAGGTTGGGGACAGGGGTTGAGACCCAGTACTTC. Encoded protein: CASRLGTGVETQYF.

The chain is built from TRBV5-1 and TRBJ2-1; 7 nucleotides agree with TRBD1. CDR3 size: 15 residues. The V gene end was trimmed by 2 bases and the J gene end by 3 bases; junction bases not matched to a gene: 5. Germline assignment: CDR1 SGHRS and CDR2 YFSETQ. The CDR3 sequence is CASSFPRTGYNEQFF. In DNA form, the CDR3 reads TGCGCCAGCAGCTTCCCTCGGACAGGCTACAATGAGCAGTTCTTC.

The chain uses TRBV9 and TRBJ2-1; D unresolved. Germline V gives CDR1 SGDLS, CDR2 YYNGEE. The CDR3 covers 15 residues. Trimming pared 3 bases from V and 1 base from J, leaving 11 bases between. CDR3 residues: CASSAPSGSYNEQFF. Written as DNA, the CDR3 is TGTGCCAGCAGCGCTCCGTCCGGGTCCTACAATGAGCAGTTCTTC.

The V gene is TRBV30, the J gene TRBJ1-2; no clear D gene. Trimming removed 2 bases at V and 8 bases at J, with 12 bases between. Germline V gives CDR1 GTSNPN, CDR2 SVGIG (reference sequence). The CDR3 runs 12 residues. In DNA form, the CDR3 reads TGTGCCTGGAGTACGGCCGTAGAAGGCTACACCTTC. Its protein product is CAWSTAVEGYTF.

The chain employs TRBV5-4 and TRBJ2-7; D is perhaps TRBD2 (6 bases). This CDR3 contains 13 residues. The V gene's germline CDR1 is SGHNT and CDR2 YYREEE (reference sequence). V shed 4 bases and J shed 7 bases, with 15 bases lying between them. CDR3 bases: TGTGCCAGCAGCCCCGGGAGCCTCTCAGAGCAGTACTTC. It translates to CASSPGSLSEQYF.

This clone was seen more than once but under ten times. This chain links TRBV6-1 with TRBJ2-7; perhaps TRBD1 as D (6 bases). Per the germline V gene, CDR1 is MNHNS and CDR2 is SASEGT. The CDR3 has 14 amino acids. The V gene lost 8 bases and the J gene lost 2 bases, with 16 bases spanning the gap. Here the CDR3 DNA reads TGTGCCAGCCGCCTTATACAGGGTCCCTACGAGCAGTACTTC. It is translated as CASRLIQGPYEQYF.

The chain links TRBV7-3 to TRBJ2-7, with D possibly TRBD2 on 6 matching bases. This CDR3 is 15 amino acids long. Germline-derived CDR1 and CDR2 are SGHTA and FQGTGA. The V gene lost 0 bases and the J gene lost 5 bases, with 14 bases spanning the gap. For the CDR3, the DNA is TGTGCCAGCAGCTTAACCCGGGAGTGGTACCACGAGCAGTACTTC. It yields the protein CASSLTREWYHEQYF.